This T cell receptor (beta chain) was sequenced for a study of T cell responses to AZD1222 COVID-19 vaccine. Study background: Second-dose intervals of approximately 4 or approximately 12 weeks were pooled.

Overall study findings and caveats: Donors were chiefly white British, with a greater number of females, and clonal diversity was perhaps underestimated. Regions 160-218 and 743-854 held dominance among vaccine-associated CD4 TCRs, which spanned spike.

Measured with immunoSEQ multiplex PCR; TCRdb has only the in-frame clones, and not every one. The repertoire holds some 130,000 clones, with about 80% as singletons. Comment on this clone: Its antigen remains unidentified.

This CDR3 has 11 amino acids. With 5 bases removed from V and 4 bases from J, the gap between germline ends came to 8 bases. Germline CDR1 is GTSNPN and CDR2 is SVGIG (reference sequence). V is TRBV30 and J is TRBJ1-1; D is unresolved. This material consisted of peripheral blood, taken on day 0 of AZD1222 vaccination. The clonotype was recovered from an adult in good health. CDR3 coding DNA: TGTGCCTGGGGGATCGCCACTGAAGCTTTCTTT. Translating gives CAWGIATEAFF. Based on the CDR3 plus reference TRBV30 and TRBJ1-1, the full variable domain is SQTIHQWPATLVQPVGSPLSLECTVEGTSNPNLYWYRQAAGRGLQLLFYSVGIGQISSEVPQNLSASRPQDRQFILSSKKLLLSDSGFYLCAWGIATEAFFGQGTRLTVV.